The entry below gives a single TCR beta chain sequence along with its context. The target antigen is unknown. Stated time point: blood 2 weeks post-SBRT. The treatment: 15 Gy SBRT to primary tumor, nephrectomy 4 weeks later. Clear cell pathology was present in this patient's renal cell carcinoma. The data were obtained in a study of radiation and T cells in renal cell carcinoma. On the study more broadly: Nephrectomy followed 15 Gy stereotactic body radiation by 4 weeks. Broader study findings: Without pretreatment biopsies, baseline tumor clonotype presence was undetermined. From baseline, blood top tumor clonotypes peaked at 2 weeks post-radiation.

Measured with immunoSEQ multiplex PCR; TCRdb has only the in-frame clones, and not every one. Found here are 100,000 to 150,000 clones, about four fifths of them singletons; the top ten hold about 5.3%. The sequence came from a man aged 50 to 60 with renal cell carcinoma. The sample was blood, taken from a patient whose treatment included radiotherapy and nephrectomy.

The CDR3 nucleotides are TGTGCCATCAGTGAGAGAAGAGGCGGGACAGACTATGGCTACACCTTC. Translating it yields CAISERRGGTDYGYTF. This sequence joins TRBV10-3 and TRBJ1-2, with 7 bases lining up with TRBD1. CDR1 is ENHRY and CDR2 is SYGVKD in the germline V gene. CDR3 length: 16 amino acids. V was clipped by 2 bases and J by 3 bases; unmatched bases: 9.